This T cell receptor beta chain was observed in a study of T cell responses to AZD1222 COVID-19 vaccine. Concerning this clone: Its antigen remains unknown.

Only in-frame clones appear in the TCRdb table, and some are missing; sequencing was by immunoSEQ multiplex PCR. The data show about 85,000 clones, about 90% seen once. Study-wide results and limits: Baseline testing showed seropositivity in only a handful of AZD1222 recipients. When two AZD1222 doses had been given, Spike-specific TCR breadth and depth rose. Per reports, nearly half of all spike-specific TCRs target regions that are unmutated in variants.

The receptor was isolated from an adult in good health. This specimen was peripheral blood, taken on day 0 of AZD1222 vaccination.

DNA of the CDR3: TGTGCCAGCAGTTCCACCCTTAGCGGGAGTTCCTACGAGCAGTACTTC. Translation: CASSSTLSGSSYEQYF. The chain is built from TRBV6-5 and TRBJ2-7; the match to TRBD2 covers 9 bases. Germline loops: CDR1 MNHEY, CDR2 SVGAGI. CDR3 size: 16 residues. V was pared by 4 bases and J by 1 base, with 8 bases of the junction left unmatched.